What follows are 19 T cell receptor beta chains derived from one specimen sequenced in a study of T cell responses to AZD1222 COVID-19 vaccine. The table came from immunoSEQ multiplex PCR; TCRdb's copy has only in-frame clones and leaves some out. The table has 110,000 or so clones, approximately 88% seen once. The sample here was peripheral blood, taken on day 0 of AZD1222 vaccination. The source of these receptors is an adult in good health.

The gene calls are TRBV6-5 and TRBJ2-2, with TRBD1 matching 7 bases. The CDR3 has 14 residues. Germline CDR1 is MNHEY and CDR2 is SVGAGI. J lost 1 base, V lost 8 bases, and 4 bases had no gene match. For the CDR3, the DNA is TGTGCCAGCCGTAGGACAGGGAACACCGGGGAGCTGTTTTTT. It encodes CASRRTGNTGELFF.

CDR3: CASSSPRGALGEQFF. DNA of the CDR3: TGTGCCAGCAGCTCCCCCAGGGGCGCCCTGGGTGAGCAGTTCTTC. This chain connects TRBV7-9 to TRBJ2-1; D might be TRBD1 (6 bases). The CDR3 covers 15 residues. V lost 4 bases, J lost 9 bases, and 19 bases lay in between. Per germline, CDR1 SEHNR and CDR2 FQNEAQ (reference sequence).

This clone was seen just once. V is TRBV7-9 and J is TRBJ1-3; D call uncertain. V was shortened by 7 bases and J by 2 bases, with 9 bases between the two germline ends. The CDR3 length is 13 residues. The germline V gene encodes CDR1 SEHNR and CDR2 FQNEAQ (reference sequence). This CDR3 reads CASKTAAGNTIYF. The CDR3 DNA sequence: TGTGCCAGCAAAACAGCAGCTGGAAACACCATATATTTT.

This chain uses TRBV5-4 with TRBJ2-3, with 9 bases matching TRBD1. The germline CDR1 and CDR2 sequences are SGHNT and YYREEE (reference sequence). The V segment lost 3 bases and the J segment 3 bases; nucleotides outside the gene matches: 2. The CDR3 extends over 14 amino acids. The CDR3 loop reads CASSSDRGTDTQYF. The CDR3 nucleotides read TGTGCCAGCAGCTCGGACAGGGGTACAGATACGCAGTATTTT.

The chain employs TRBV2 and TRBJ2-7; 7 positions match TRBD1. Germline CDR1 SNHLY, CDR2 FYNNEI. CDR3 length: 15 amino acids. With V trimmed by 4 bases and J by 6 bases, 12 bases remained unmatched. CDR3 protein: CASSGRDSRFSEQYF. As DNA, the CDR3 is TGTGCCAGCAGTGGCCGGGACAGCCGATTCTCCGAGCAGTACTTC.

The chain employs TRBV6-6 and TRBJ2-5; D unresolved. Germline CDR1 is MNHNY and CDR2 is SVGAGI (reference sequence). Trimming removed 3 bases at V and 2 bases at J, with 7 bases between. This CDR3 has 13 amino acids. CDR3 region: CASSYGMQETQYF. The CDR3 DNA reads TGTGCCAGCAGTTATGGCATGCAAGAGACCCAGTACTTC.

This clone is a singleton in its sample. This rearrangement joins TRBV2 to TRBJ1-4, with D uncertain. Germline-derived CDR1 and CDR2 are SNHLY and FYNNEI. CDR3 length: 15 residues. V was cut by 1 base and J by 7 bases, with 13 bases left in between. CDR3: CASSEDSEIREKLFF. CDR3 sequence (DNA): TGTGCCAGCAGTGAAGATTCAGAGATACGTGAAAAACTGTTTTTT.

The J gene is TRBJ2-2, the V gene TRBV19, with no clear D. Trimming stripped 1 base from V and 5 bases from J, with 8 bases between. This CDR3 comprises 14 residues. Germline assignment: CDR1 LNHDA and CDR2 SQIVND (reference sequence). The chain's CDR3 is CASSIGAMTGELFF. CDR3 DNA: TGTGCCAGTAGTATAGGGGCGATGACCGGGGAGCTGTTTTTT.

This chain connects TRBV7-9 to TRBJ2-1, with D perhaps assigned TRBD1 or TRBD2 (5 bases each). Germline loops: CDR1 SEHNR, CDR2 FQNEAQ (reference sequence). The CDR3 runs to 19 residues. The V and J ends lost 3 bases and 0 bases respectively, with 21 bases between them. The CDR3 here is CASSLLRGSNPTSYNEQFF. The CDR3 nucleotides are TGTGCCAGCAGCTTGCTGAGGGGCTCCAATCCGACCTCCTACAATGAGCAGTTCTTC.

This chain joins TRBV6-5 and TRBJ1-1; a possible D gene is TRBD1 (5 bases). Germline CDR1 reads MNHEY; CDR2 reads SVGAGI. V lost 7 bases, J lost 4 bases, and 7 bases lay in between. This CDR3 comprises 11 residues. The CDR3 here is CASTGVTEAFF. In nucleotides, the CDR3 is TGTGCCAGCACGGGGGTCACTGAAGCTTTCTTT.

The V gene is TRBV27, the J gene TRBJ2-5; D tentatively reads TRBD1 or TRBD2 (6 bases each). Trimming pared 2 bases from V and 1 base from J, leaving 8 bases between. The CDR3 sequence is 14 residues long. Germline values: CDR1 MNHEY, CDR2 SMNVEV (reference sequence). The CDR3 DNA reads as TGTGCCAGCAGTTTAACGGGGGCCCAAGAGACCCAGTACTTC. Translating gives CASSLTGAQETQYF.

This chain uses TRBV7-9 with TRBJ1-1; D gene unclear. Germline V lookup: CDR1 SEHNR, CDR2 FQNEAQ (reference sequence). The CDR3 runs 12 residues. V was clipped by 5 bases and J by 7 bases, with 11 bases between them. As DNA, the CDR3 is TGTGCCAGCAGCCCCGCCGTGAATGAAGCTTTCTTT. This gives the protein CASSPAVNEAFF.

The chain has TRBV15 and TRBJ1-1, with a possible D match to TRBD1 (6 bases). Trimming cost V 0 bases and J 2 bases, with 10 bases left between them. The germline V gene has CDR1 LNHNV and CDR2 YYDKDF (reference sequence). The CDR3 runs to 15 residues. DNA of the CDR3: TGTGCCACCAGCAGAGAGTGGGGGCCTAACACTGAAGCTTTCTTT. This sequence encodes CATSREWGPNTEAFF.

V gene TRBV15 combines with J gene TRBJ1-1, with unresolved D. In germline, CDR1 is LNHNV, CDR2 YYDKDF (reference sequence). The CDR3 has 13 residues. With 2 bases removed from V and 3 bases from J, the gap between germline ends came to 7 bases. CDR3 amino acids: CATSRRQDTEAFF. The CDR3 DNA reads TGTGCCACCAGCAGAAGGCAAGACACTGAAGCTTTCTTT.

The gene calls are TRBV3-1 (or the pseudogene TRBV3-2) and TRBJ1-1; possible D gene TRBD1, 5 bases. CDR1 and CDR2 from the germline V gene are LGHDT and YNNKEL (reference sequence). This CDR3 region has 12 residues. With 6 bases removed from V and 3 bases from J, the gap between germline ends came to 8 bases. CDR3 DNA: TGTGCCAGCAGAATGGGGGACACTGAAGCTTTCTTT. It specifies CASRMGDTEAFF.

The chain has TRBV18 and TRBJ2-2; TRBD1 aligns across 9 bases. Germline CDR1 is KGHSH and CDR2 is LQKENI. V gave up 0 bases and J gave up 6 bases; unmatched junction bases: 8. The CDR3 runs 17 residues. For the CDR3, the DNA is TGTGCCAGCTCACCACCCAACAGGGGGCTCGGGGCCGGGGAGCTGTTTTTT. Its translation: CASSPPNRGLGAGELFF.

The chain has TRBV4-2 and TRBJ2-3; 12 positions match TRBD2. The germline V gene has CDR1 LGHNA and CDR2 YNFKEQ. The CDR3 sequence is 16 residues long. V lost 4 bases to trimming and J lost 4 bases; unmatched junction nucleotides: 6. The CDR3 region is CASSRETSGSADTQYF. The CDR3 DNA reads as TGTGCCAGCAGCCGGGAGACTAGCGGGAGTGCAGATACGCAGTATTTT.

The V call is TRBV9, the J call TRBJ2-2; D unclear. V lost 3 bases and J 4 bases, leaving 7 bases between the germline ends. CDR3 length equals 13 residues. Germline assignment: CDR1 SGDLS and CDR2 YYNGEE. The CDR3 here is CASSAQSTGELFF. DNA of the CDR3: TGTGCCAGCAGCGCCCAGTCCACCGGGGAGCTGTTTTTT.

V is TRBV10-1 and J is TRBJ2-7, with D unclear. The V and J ends lost 10 bases and 3 bases respectively, with 10 bases between them. Germline V gives CDR1 WNHNN, CDR2 SYGVQD (reference sequence). This CDR3 is built from 11 residues. CDR3: CATASNYEQYF. CDR3 sequence (DNA): TGCGCCACCGCATCTAACTACGAGCAGTACTTC.